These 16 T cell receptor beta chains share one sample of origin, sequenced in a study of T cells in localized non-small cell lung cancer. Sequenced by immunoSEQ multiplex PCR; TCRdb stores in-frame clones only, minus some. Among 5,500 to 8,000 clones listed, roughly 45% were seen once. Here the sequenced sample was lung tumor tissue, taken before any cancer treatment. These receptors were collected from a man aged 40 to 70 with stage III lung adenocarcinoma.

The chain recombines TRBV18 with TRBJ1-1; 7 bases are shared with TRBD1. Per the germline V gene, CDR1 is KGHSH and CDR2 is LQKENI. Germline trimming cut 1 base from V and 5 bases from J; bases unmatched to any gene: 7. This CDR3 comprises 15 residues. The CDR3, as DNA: TGTGCCAGCTCACCACAGGCGATGGACAGGACTGAAGCTTTCTTT. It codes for CASSPQAMDRTEAFF.

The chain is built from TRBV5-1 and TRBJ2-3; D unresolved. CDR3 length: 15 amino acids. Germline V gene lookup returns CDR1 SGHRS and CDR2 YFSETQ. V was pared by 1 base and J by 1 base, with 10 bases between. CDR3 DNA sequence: TGCGCCAGCAGCTTGTTATCGGTTGGCACAGATACGCAGTATTTT. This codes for CASSLLSVGTDTQYF.

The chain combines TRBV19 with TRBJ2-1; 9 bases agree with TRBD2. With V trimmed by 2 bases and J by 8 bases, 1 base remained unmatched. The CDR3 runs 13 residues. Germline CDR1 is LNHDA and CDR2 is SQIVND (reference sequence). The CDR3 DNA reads TGTGCCAGTAGTATAACTAGCGGGCATGAGCAGTTCTTC. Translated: CASSITSGHEQFF.

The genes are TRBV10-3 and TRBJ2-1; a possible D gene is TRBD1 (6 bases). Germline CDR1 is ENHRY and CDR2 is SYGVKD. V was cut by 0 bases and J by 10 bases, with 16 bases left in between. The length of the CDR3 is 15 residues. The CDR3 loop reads CAISESGAPRGEQFF. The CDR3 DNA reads TGTGCCATCAGTGAGTCGGGGGCCCCCCGAGGGGAGCAGTTCTTC.

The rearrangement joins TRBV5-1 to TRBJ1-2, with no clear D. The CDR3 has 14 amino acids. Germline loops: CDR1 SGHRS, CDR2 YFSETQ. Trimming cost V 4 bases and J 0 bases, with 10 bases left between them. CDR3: CASSGGDANYGYTF. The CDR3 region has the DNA TGCGCCAGCAGCGGAGGAGACGCTAACTATGGCTACACCTTC.

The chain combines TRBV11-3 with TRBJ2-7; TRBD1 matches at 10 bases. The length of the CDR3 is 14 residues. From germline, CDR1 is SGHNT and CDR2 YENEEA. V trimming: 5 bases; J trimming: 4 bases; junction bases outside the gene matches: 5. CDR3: CASSPGQGRYEQYF. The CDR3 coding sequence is TGTGCCAGCAGCCCGGGACAGGGGAGGTACGAGCAGTACTTC.

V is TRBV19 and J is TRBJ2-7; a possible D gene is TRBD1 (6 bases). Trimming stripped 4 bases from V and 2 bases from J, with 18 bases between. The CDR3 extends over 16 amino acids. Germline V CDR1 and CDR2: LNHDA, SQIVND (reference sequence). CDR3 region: CASSSRTGQSTYEQYF. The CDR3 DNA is TGTGCCAGTAGTAGCCGGACCGGACAGAGCACCTACGAGCAGTACTTC.

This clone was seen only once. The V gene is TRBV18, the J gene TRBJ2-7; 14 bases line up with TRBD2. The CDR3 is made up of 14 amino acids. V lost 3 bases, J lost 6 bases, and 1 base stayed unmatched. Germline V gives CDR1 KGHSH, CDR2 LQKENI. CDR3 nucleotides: TGTGCCAGCTCACCGACTAGCGGGGGGGCCGAGCAGTACTTC. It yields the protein CASSPTSGGAEQYF. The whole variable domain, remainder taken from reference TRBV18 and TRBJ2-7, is NAGVMQNPRHLVRRRGQEARLRCSPMKGHSHVYWYRQLPEEGLKFMVYLQKENIIDESGMPKERFSAEFPKEGPSILRIQQVVRGDSAAYFCASSPTSGGAEQYFGPGTRLTVT.

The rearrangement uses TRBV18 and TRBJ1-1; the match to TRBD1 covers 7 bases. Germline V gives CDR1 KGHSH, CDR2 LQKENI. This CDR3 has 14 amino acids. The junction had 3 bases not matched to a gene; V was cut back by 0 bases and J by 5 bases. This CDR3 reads CASSPPGQRTEAFF. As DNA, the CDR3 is TGTGCCAGCTCACCACCGGGACAGCGGACTGAAGCTTTCTTT.

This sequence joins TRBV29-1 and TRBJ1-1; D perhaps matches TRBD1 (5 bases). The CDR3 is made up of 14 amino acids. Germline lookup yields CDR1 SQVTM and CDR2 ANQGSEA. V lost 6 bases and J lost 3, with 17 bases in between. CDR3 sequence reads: CSVTVGTYDTEAFF. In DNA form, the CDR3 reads TGCAGCGTGACGGTCGGGACTTATGACACTGAAGCTTTCTTT.

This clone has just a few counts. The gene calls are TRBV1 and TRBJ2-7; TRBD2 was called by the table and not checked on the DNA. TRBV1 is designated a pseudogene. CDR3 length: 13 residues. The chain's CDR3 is CASSQDLLSEQYF. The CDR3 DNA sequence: TGCGCCAGCAGCCAAGACTTACTGAGCGAGCAGTACTTC.

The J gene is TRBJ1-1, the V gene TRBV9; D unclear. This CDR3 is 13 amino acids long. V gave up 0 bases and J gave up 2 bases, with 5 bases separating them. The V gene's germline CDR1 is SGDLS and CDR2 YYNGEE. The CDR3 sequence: CASSVASNTEAFF. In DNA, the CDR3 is TGTGCCAGCAGCGTAGCGAGTAACACTGAAGCTTTCTTT.

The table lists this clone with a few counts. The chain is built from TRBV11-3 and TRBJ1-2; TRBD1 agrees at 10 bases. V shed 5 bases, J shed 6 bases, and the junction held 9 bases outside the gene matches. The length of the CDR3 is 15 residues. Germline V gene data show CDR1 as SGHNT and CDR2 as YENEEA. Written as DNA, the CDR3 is TGTGCCAGCAGCGCGGGGACAGGGGCGTATGATGGCTACACCTTC. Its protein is CASSAGTGAYDGYTF.

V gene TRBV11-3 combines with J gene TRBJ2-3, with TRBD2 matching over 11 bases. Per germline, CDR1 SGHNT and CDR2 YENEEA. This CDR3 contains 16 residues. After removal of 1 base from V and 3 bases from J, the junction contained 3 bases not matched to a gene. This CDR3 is CASSLVLAGETDTQYF. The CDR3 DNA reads TGTGCCAGCAGCTTAGTACTAGCGGGAGAGACAGATACGCAGTATTTT.

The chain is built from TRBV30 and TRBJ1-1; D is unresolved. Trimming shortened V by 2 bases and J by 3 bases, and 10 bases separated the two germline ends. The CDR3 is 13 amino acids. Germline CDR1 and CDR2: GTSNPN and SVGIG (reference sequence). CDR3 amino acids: CAWSYGVDTEAFF. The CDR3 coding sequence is TGTGCCTGGAGTTACGGGGTGGACACTGAAGCTTTCTTT.

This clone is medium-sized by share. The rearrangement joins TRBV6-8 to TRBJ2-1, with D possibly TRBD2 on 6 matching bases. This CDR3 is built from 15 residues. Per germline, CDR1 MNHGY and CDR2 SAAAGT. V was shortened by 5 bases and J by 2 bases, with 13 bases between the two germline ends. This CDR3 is CASSGDSGAYNEQFF. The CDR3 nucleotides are TGTGCCAGCAGTGGTGATAGCGGCGCCTACAATGAGCAGTTCTTC.